These 26 T cell receptor beta chains came from one sample sequenced in a study of blood T cell repertoires in COVID-19. The method was immunoSEQ multiplex PCR; TCRdb's version includes in-frame clones alone and lacks a portion of them. The repertoire has approximately 190,000 clones, 80% to 90% of them found once; the top ten carry under 15%. Sample: peripheral blood. Source of these receptors: a man in his thirties or forties with active or convalescent COVID-19.

The rearrangement links TRBV10-2 to TRBJ2-2, with 12 nucleotides matching TRBD2. Looked up from germline, CDR1 is WSHSY and CDR2 is SAAADI. This CDR3 comprises 19 residues. J was trimmed by 4 bases and V by 2 bases; bases with no gene match: 11. CDR3 sequence: CASSETKPGLAGLTGELFF. CDR3 coding DNA: TGCGCCAGCAGTGAGACGAAACCGGGACTAGCGGGCCTCACCGGGGAGCTGTTTTTT.

The CDR3 DNA is TGCGCCAGCAGCTTGGGGGGGCAGATAAATGAGCAGTTCTTC. It specifies CASSLGGQINEQFF. This sequence joins TRBV5-1 and TRBJ2-1; TRBD1 might be the D (6 bases). This CDR3 spans 14 amino acids. Germline values: CDR1 SGHRS, CDR2 YFSETQ. V was cut by 0 bases and J by 7 bases, with 11 bases left in between.

V and J are TRBV2 and TRBJ2-7; 7 nucleotides agree with TRBD1. This CDR3 contains 14 residues. Germline V CDR1 and CDR2: SNHLY, FYNNEI. The J segment lost 0 bases and the V segment lost 6 bases, leaving 5 bases of the junction unmatched. CDR3 sequence reads: CASRRGQASYEQYV. The DNA for the CDR3 is TGTGCCAGCAGACGAGGACAGGCCTCCTACGAGCAGTACGTC.

The chain employs TRBV10-3 and TRBJ2-1; D remains ambiguous. Germline values: CDR1 ENHRY, CDR2 SYGVKD. The CDR3 spans 14 residues. The ends were cut back, 4 bases at V and 0 bases at J, with 7 bases in the middle. CDR3 region: CAISAVSSYNEQFF. In nucleotides, the CDR3 is TGTGCCATCAGTGCGGTTAGCTCCTACAATGAGCAGTTCTTC.

This chain joins TRBV19 and TRBJ1-4, with a weak D call TRBD1 (6 bases). The CDR3 is 15 amino acids. V was pared by 0 bases and J by 8 bases, with 13 bases between. Germline assignment: CDR1 LNHDA and CDR2 SQIVND (reference sequence). The CDR3 here is CASSIDRAGEEKLFF. CDR3 in DNA: TGTGCCAGTAGTATAGATCGGGCAGGGGAAGAAAAACTGTTTTTT.

The genes are TRBV7-9 and TRBJ2-7; TRBD2 aligns across 9 bases. The germline V gene has CDR1 SEHNR and CDR2 FQNEAQ (reference sequence). The CDR3 has 14 amino acids. V trimming: 5 bases; J trimming: 3 bases; junction bases outside the gene matches: 5. In DNA, the CDR3 is TGTGCCAGCAGCAGAGCGGGAGGACGCTACGAGCAGTACTTC. Amino acids: CASSRAGGRYEQYF.

The chain has TRBV9 and TRBJ2-3, with TRBD1 matching 10 bases. Germline CDR1 SGDLS, CDR2 YYNGEE. Trimming at V came to 3 bases and at J to 0 bases, leaving 4 bases not matched to a gene. The CDR3 is 16 residues long. The CDR3 region has the DNA TGTGCCAGCAGCGCGACAGGGGGCCCTAGCACAGATACGCAGTATTTT. Translating gives CASSATGGPSTDTQYF.

This rearrangement joins TRBV27 to TRBJ1-2; D gene ambiguous. CDR1 is MNHEY and CDR2 is SMNVEV in the germline V gene (reference sequence). There are 13 residues in the CDR3. V was trimmed by 5 bases and J by 8 bases, leaving 15 bases between them. This CDR3 is CASSMGGGSGYTF. CDR3 nucleotide sequence: TGTGCCAGCAGTATGGGAGGAGGAAGCGGCTACACCTTC.

V and J are TRBV6-5 and TRBJ2-1, with 10 positions matching TRBD2. This CDR3 is 14 amino acids long. Germline-derived CDR1 and CDR2 are MNHEY and SVGAGI. Trimming took 6 bases from V and 5 from J; bases not matched to a gene: 4. CDR3 DNA: TGTGCCAGCAGGAGAGGACTAGCGGACAATGAGCAGTTCTTC. Its translation: CASRRGLADNEQFF.

This clone has a handful of counts. The chain links TRBV7-4 to TRBJ1-5, with 11 nucleotides matching TRBD1. With 5 bases clipped from V and 3 bases from J, the junction kept 12 bases outside the gene matches. Germline V gives CDR1 SGHVT, CDR2 SQSDAQ. The CDR3 totals 18 residues. CDR3 sequence: CASSPRGQGDGNNQPQHF. In DNA, the CDR3 is TGTGCCAGCAGCCCAAGGGGACAGGGGGACGGTAACAATCAGCCCCAGCATTTT.

This CDR3 is CASSIRGGPTNEKLFF. In nucleotides, the CDR3 is TGTGCCAGTAGTATACGGGGAGGCCCAACTAATGAAAAACTGTTTTTT. The V gene is TRBV19, the J gene TRBJ1-4, with D hard to call. Trimming pared 2 bases from V and 0 bases from J, leaving 10 bases between. In germline, CDR1 is LNHDA, CDR2 SQIVND (reference sequence). The CDR3 has 16 amino acids.

The CDR3 reads CASSPVPGQGDTEAFF. Written as DNA, the CDR3 is TGCGCCAGCAGCCCCGTACCGGGACAGGGGGACACTGAAGCTTTCTTT. The chain carries TRBV4-1 and TRBJ1-1, with 11 positions matching TRBD1. CDR1 and CDR2 from the germline V gene are MGHRA and YSYEKL. CDR3 length: 16 residues. V dropped 4 bases and J dropped 3; count of bases not matched to a gene: 7.

V is TRBV4-1 and J is TRBJ1-1; a possible D gene is TRBD1 (6 bases). The CDR3 has 13 amino acids. Deletions cut 0 bases from V and 11 bases from J, with 13 bases between. Germline V lookup: CDR1 MGHRA, CDR2 YSYEKL. The CDR3 sequence: CASSQDEQGGAFF. The DNA of the CDR3 is TGCGCCAGCAGCCAAGATGAACAGGGAGGGGCTTTCTTT.

V gene TRBV30 combines with J gene TRBJ2-1, with D tentatively TRBD1 (6 bases). CDR3 size: 13 residues. From germline, CDR1 is GTSNPN and CDR2 SVGIG (reference sequence). The germline V and J ends were trimmed by 0 bases and 9 bases, with 12 bases remaining between them. The chain's CDR3 is CAWSVGDIGEQFF. CDR3 in DNA: TGTGCCTGGAGTGTAGGGGACATCGGTGAGCAGTTCTTC.

The CDR3 loop is CATSVKGTGGEANDYGYTF. In nucleotides, the CDR3 is TGTGCCACCAGTGTTAAGGGAACGGGGGGGGAAGCAAATGACTATGGCTACACCTTC. The chain combines TRBV24-1 with TRBJ1-2; D might be TRBD1 (5 bases). The germline gives CDR1 KGHDR, CDR2 SFDVKD. The CDR3 runs 19 residues. Deletions cut 5 bases from V and 3 bases from J, with 27 bases between.

V gene TRBV5-1 combines with J gene TRBJ2-5, with 9 bases aligning to TRBD2. The CDR3 is 16 amino acids. CDR1 is SGHRS, CDR2 YFSETQ, per germline. Trimming at V came to 3 bases and at J to 1 base, leaving 7 bases not matched to a gene. Here the CDR3 reads CASSSGAGGGQETQYF. For the CDR3, the DNA is TGCGCCAGCAGCTCGGGGGCGGGAGGGGGCCAAGAGACCCAGTACTTC.

V is TRBV19 and J is TRBJ1-2, with TRBD1 matching 12 bases. The CDR3 extends over 15 amino acids. J was trimmed by 8 bases and V by 3 bases; bases with no gene match: 7. Germline V CDR1 and CDR2: LNHDA, SQIVND (reference sequence). CDR3 sequence: CASSMGDRGLRGYTF. DNA for the CDR3: TGTGCCAGTAGTATGGGGGACAGGGGGCTGAGGGGCTACACCTTC.

The CDR3 protein is CASSLASSGSNEQFF. CDR3 coding DNA: TGTGCCAGCAGCTTAGCTAGTAGCGGGAGTAATGAGCAGTTCTTC. The rearrangement uses TRBV7-2 and TRBJ2-1; 9 nucleotides align to TRBD2. The CDR3 has 15 amino acids. Losses at the gene ends were 0 bases for V and 7 bases for J; bases not matched to a gene: 4. Germline CDR1 is SGHTA and CDR2 is FQGNSA.

The V call is TRBV7-9, the J call TRBJ1-1; TRBD1 matches at 8 bases. The CDR3 is 14 amino acids. Germline V gene data show CDR1 as SEHNR and CDR2 as FQNEAQ (reference sequence). Unmatched junction bases numbered 7, after V lost 5 bases and J lost 5 bases. This CDR3 is CASSLTGGGTEAFF. CDR3 DNA sequence: TGTGCCAGCAGCCTTACAGGGGGGGGTACTGAAGCTTTCTTT.

This rearrangement joins TRBV19 to TRBJ2-3, with a weak D call TRBD2 (6 bases). The CDR3 extends over 14 amino acids. Trimming shortened V by 1 base and J by 5 bases, and 10 bases separated the two germline ends. Per the germline V gene, CDR1 is LNHDA and CDR2 is SQIVND (reference sequence). The CDR3 nucleotides read TGTGCCAGTAGTATAGGGGAGCGGGTAGATACGCAGTATTTT. Its translation is CASSIGERVDTQYF.

This clone was detected once. The chain recombines TRBV12-3 or TRBV12-4 with TRBJ2-5; D is perhaps TRBD1 (6 bases). The germline V and J ends were trimmed by 6 bases and 4 bases, with 12 bases remaining between them. The CDR3 is 13 residues long. The CDR3 coding sequence is TGTGCCAGCAGCTTCCGGGACACAGAGACCCAGTACTTC. It yields the protein CASSFRDTETQYF.

The chain employs TRBV5-8 and TRBJ2-2; TRBD2 matches at 13 bases. The CDR3 totals 17 residues. Germline lookup yields CDR1 SGHTS and CDR2 YDEGEE. V was pared by 4 bases and J by 0 bases, with 3 bases of the junction left unmatched. CDR3 DNA: TGTGCCAGCAGCGGGGGACTAGCGGGACCGAACACCGGGGAGCTGTTTTTT. This sequence encodes CASSGGLAGPNTGELFF.

The chain uses TRBV27 and TRBJ2-3; D is perhaps TRBD2 (6 bases). This CDR3 has 15 amino acids. Germline CDR1 MNHEY, CDR2 SMNVEV (reference sequence). V was trimmed by 7 bases and J by 4 bases, leaving 18 bases between them. CDR3 protein: CASNREAGLSDTQYF. The CDR3 DNA follows: TGTGCCAGCAATCGCGAGGCGGGGCTCTCAGATACGCAGTATTTT.

The V and J genes are TRBV2 and TRBJ2-7; 8 bases are shared with TRBD2. CDR3 length: 18 residues. The trim removed 2 bases at V and 4 bases at J, leaving 16 bases unmatched. Germline CDR1 SNHLY, CDR2 FYNNEI. CDR3 coding DNA: TGTGCCAGCAGTGAATCGGGGGGCTCTAGCGGGCTACATTACGAGCAGTACTTC. Translating it yields CASSESGGSSGLHYEQYF. Full variable domain (outside the CDR3, taken from reference TRBV2 and TRBJ2-7): EPEVTQTPSHQVTQMGQEVILRCVPISNHLYFYWYRQILGQKVEFLVSFYNNEISEKSEIFDDQFSVERPDGSNFTLKIRSTKLEDSAMYFCASSESGGSSGLHYEQYFGPGTRLTVT.

The count of this clone is one. The rearrangement joins TRBV28 to TRBJ1-6; D gene unclear. V was cut by 3 bases and J by 9 bases, with 21 bases left in between. CDR3 length: 17 residues. Germline CDR1 is MDHEN and CDR2 is SYDVKM. CDR3 sequence (DNA): TGTGCCAGCAGTTTGCGGACTCCCGCCAGGCCCCGTTCACCCCTCCACTTT. It yields the protein CASSLRTPARPRSPLHF.

This clone was detected only a few times. CDR3 bases: TGTGCCAGCAGACGTCAGGGGGCGGCTAACAATGAGCAGTTCTTC. This sequence encodes CASRRQGAANNEQFF. V is TRBV28 and J is TRBJ2-1; 8 bases agree with TRBD1. Germline-derived CDR1 and CDR2 are MDHEN and SYDVKM. Trimming at V came to 6 bases and at J to 5 bases, leaving 9 bases not matched to a gene. The length of the CDR3 is 15 residues.